This TCR beta chain was captured in a study of beta chain features in type 1 diabetes. The study's findings and limits: The study found moderately but significantly shorter TCRB CDR3s in all four CD4+ subsets of Type 1 diabetes patients. Possibly, sequencing cDNA over-represented cells that had high TCR expression levels.

The CDR3 sequence is 15 residues long. CDR1 is GTSNPN and CDR2 is SVGIG in the germline V gene (reference sequence). The trim removed 3 bases at V and 0 bases at J, leaving 3 bases unmatched. A single heparinised draw of approximately 100 mL on average was taken per donor. Each of the sorted populations had a purity greater than 98%. Details on this clone: Its antigen is undetermined.

TCRB transcripts that were expressed got sequenced, as all of the isolated RNA had been reverse transcribed. About 3.57 million reads, on average, came from each naive, central memory and regulatory T cell sample. TCRdb's table, derived via immunoSEQ multiplex PCR, lists solely in-frame clones and lacks some. The top ten hold nearly 0.015% of the sample, which has a few hundred thousand clones, roughly 14% seen once. The genes are TRBV30 and TRBJ2-1; 9 nucleotides align to TRBD2. This TCR came from a woman between 18 and 30 years old with type 1 diabetes. Sequenced material: naive CD4+ T cells from blood. In DNA, the CDR3 is TGTGCCTGGAGGAGCGGGGGGAGCTCCTACAATGAGCAGTTCTTC. Its translation is CAWRSGGSSYNEQFF.